Shown below are 5 T cell receptor beta chains from a single sample sequenced in a study of blood T cell repertoires in COVID-19. Sequenced by immunoSEQ multiplex PCR; TCRdb stores in-frame clones only, minus some. This table holds 50,000 to 70,000 clones, approximately 90% found once. Input material: peripheral blood. These receptor sequences come from a human donor with active COVID-19. The donor label of this sample is uncertain.

This rearrangement joins TRBV28 to TRBJ2-5, with 7 bases matching TRBD1. Germline CDR1 and CDR2: MDHEN and SYDVKM. The V gene end was trimmed by 6 bases and the J gene end by 4 bases; junction bases not matched to a gene: 11. The CDR3 length is 15 residues. The CDR3 DNA is TGTGCCAGCAGCAGTACCTGGGACAGCCGAGAGACCCAGTACTTC. This sequence encodes CASSSTWDSRETQYF.

This clone was found once. The V gene is TRBV7-9, the J gene TRBJ2-1, with 11 bases aligning to TRBD2. Germline assignment: CDR1 SEHNR and CDR2 FQNEAQ (reference sequence). The CDR3 sequence is 15 residues long. With V trimmed by 3 bases and J by 9 bases, 7 bases remained unmatched. In DNA form, the CDR3 reads TGTGCCAGCAGCTTTAGCGGGAGGGCCGAAAGTGAGCAGTTCTTC. This sequence encodes CASSFSGRAESEQFF.

The chain employs TRBV2 and TRBJ2-3; tentatively, D is TRBD2 (6 bases). The CDR3 covers 15 residues. Germline V lookup: CDR1 SNHLY, CDR2 FYNNEI. Trimming cost V 5 bases and J 5 bases, with 17 bases left between them. The CDR3 spells CASSPPPAGIDTQYF. The CDR3 nucleotides read TGTGCCAGCAGTCCCCCCCCTGCGGGGATAGATACGCAGTATTTT.

This chain links TRBV7-3 with TRBJ2-3; no clear D gene. Germline assignment: CDR1 SGHTA and CDR2 FQGTGA. The V end lost 2 bases, the J end lost 4 bases, and 4 bases lay between the germline ends. This CDR3 comprises 12 residues. CDR3 amino acids: CASSLASDTQYF. CDR3 nucleotide sequence: TGTGCCAGCAGCTTAGCGTCAGATACGCAGTATTTT.

The CDR3 bases are TGTGCCAGCTCACCCCCGGTTGGTAAGCGGGGCACAGATACGCAGTATTTT. The encoded protein is CASSPPVGKRGTDTQYF. The V gene is TRBV18, the J gene TRBJ2-3; TRBD2 is a possible D gene (6 bases). Trimming shortened V by 3 bases and J by 1 base, and 17 bases separated the two germline ends. CDR1 KGHSH and CDR2 LQKENI come from the germline V gene. CDR3 length equals 17 residues.